A single TCR beta chain is shown here with its context. This clonotype was observed many times. Its recognized antigen is unknown. Base qualities are not recorded, but no much larger clone differs from it by a single base. The iRepertoire nested amplicon-rescue multiplex PCR (arm-PCR) platform was used to amplify TCR alpha and beta CDR3 regions from RNA. The input for one-step reverse transcription and amplification was roughly 95-400 ng of tissue mRNA or PBMC total RNA. Following bead purification, Illumina adapters were added through a secondary multiplex PCR, and the libraries were then gel-purified between 200 and 400 bp. Internal 6-nucleotide barcodes were carried by the libraries and were used for demultiplexing. The libraries were sequenced on an Illumina MiSeq using 2x220 or 2x250 nucleotide paired-end reads. As for the original processing: Paired reads were merged using FLASH 1.2.11 and were aligned to the GRCh37 human genome using BWA-MEM, after which TRA and TRB reads were extracted. For V and J assignment, an IMGT-derived reference of cassette sequences and CDR3 motifs that included pseudogenes was used. Reads were translated in three frames, and productive CDR3s were defined by a C…FGXG motif without stop codons. Clonotypes were defined as unique combinations of V-J cassette pair and CDR3 amino acid sequence. Reads were filtered by Hamming distance, thresholded by each sample's sequence error rate in mapped regions. Using fastp trimming at Q25 and MiXCR clonotype assembly, TCRdb reanalyzed the public sequencing data and kept in-frame beta chains. Rows with one shared CDR3 protein collapse into an entry with the most common genes and DNA. Clone size and V and J calls follow TCRdb, not the original study. This sample is represented by over 100,000 distinct CDR3 sequences; less than 30% of them were singletons. 35% of the sample is held by the ten biggest clonotypes.

This sample was taken from a study of glioma-infiltrating T cells listed by TCRdb under 2016. With respect to the entire study: The study sequenced TCR alpha- and beta-chain repertoires from glioma tissue, from non-neoplastic brain tissue and from matched peripheral blood mononuclear cells. To gauge divergence between tissue and blood T-cell populations, every tissue-infiltrating repertoire was compared against the peripheral blood repertoire from the same patient. Three low-grade glioma patients, several primary glioblastoma patients, and three non-glioma patients who contributed non-neoplastic brain tissue made up the paired cohort.

In the germline V gene, CDR1 corresponds to SGHTA and CDR2 to FQGTGA. The CDR3 has 15 amino acids, counting the end cysteine and phenylalanine. The retained sequence is limited to the CDR3, 45 bases, with the frame set at the first base. Cut back by 2 bases and 0 bases, the V and J ends lie 8 bases apart. Results and caveats for the whole study, not just this receptor: Tissue and blood shared very few CDR3 sequences, a result attributed to high CDR3 diversity and limited sampling. Group comparisons were based on small numbers of patients: three non-neoplastic, three low-grade glioma and eight glioblastoma patients. VJ-independent divergence between tissue and blood was lower than expected in non-neoplastic patients but higher than expected in all gliomas, particularly low-grade gliomas.

This receptor was identified in a human donor with low-grade glioma or glioblastoma, undergoing nonglioma brain surgery, or in good health (not recorded which). The sequencing sample was made of glioma tissue, nonneoplastic brain tissue, or PBMCs (not recorded which). The chain is assembled from TRBV7-3 and TRBJ2-1; a weak D assignment points to TRBD2 (5 bases agree). The CDR3 protein sequence reads: CASSLSGSSYNEQFF. The sequence in DNA is TGTGCCAGCAGCTTATCGGGGAGCTCCTACAATGAGCAGTTCTTC.